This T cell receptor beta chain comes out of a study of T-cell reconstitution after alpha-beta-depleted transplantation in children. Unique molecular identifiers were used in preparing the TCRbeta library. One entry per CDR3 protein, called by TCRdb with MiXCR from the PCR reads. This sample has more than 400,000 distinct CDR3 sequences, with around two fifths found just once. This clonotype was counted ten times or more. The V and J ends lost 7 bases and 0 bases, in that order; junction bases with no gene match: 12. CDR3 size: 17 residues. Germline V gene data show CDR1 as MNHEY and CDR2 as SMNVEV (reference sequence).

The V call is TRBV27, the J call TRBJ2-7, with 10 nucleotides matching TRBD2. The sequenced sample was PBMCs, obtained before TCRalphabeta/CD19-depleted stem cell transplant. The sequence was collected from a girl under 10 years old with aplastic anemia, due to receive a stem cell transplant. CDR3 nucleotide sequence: TGTGCCAGCACCCCCCATGTCCGGACTAGCGGCTCCTACGAGCAGTACTTC. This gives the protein CASTPHVRTSGSYEQYF.